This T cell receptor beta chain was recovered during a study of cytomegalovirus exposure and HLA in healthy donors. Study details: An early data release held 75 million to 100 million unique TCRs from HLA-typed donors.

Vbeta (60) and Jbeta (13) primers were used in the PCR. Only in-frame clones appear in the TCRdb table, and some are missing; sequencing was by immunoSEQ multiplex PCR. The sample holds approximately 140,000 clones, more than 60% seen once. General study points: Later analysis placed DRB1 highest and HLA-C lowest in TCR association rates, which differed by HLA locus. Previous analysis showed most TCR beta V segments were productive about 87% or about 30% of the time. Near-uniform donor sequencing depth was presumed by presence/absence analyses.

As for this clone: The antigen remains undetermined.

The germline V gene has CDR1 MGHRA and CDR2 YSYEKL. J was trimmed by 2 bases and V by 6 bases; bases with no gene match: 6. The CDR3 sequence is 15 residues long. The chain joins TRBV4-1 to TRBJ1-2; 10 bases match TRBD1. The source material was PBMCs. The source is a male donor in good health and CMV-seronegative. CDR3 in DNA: TGCGCCAGCAGTTTACAGACAGGGGGCAACTATGGCTACACCTTC. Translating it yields CASSLQTGGNYGYTF.